This entry concerns a single TCR beta chain. In germline, CDR1 is SGHRS, CDR2 YFSETQ. Trimming cost V 4 bases and J 2 bases; bases outside gene matches: 6. The CDR3 contains 16 residues. The data are from a study of T cell changes during pregnancy in multiple sclerosis. Sequenced by immunoSEQ multiplex PCR; TCRdb stores in-frame clones only, minus some. The sample shows fewer than 20,000 clones, over 70% of them seen only once. The sequenced sample was CD8+ T cells from peripheral blood mononuclear cells, obtained in the third trimester of pregnancy. This TCR was recovered from a female donor in good health, enrolled as a control in a pregnancy study. The chain combines TRBV5-1 with TRBJ2-7; TRBD2 matches 13 bases. CDR3 loop: CASSPWTSGSPYEQYF. In DNA, the CDR3 is TGCGCCAGCAGCCCGTGGACTAGCGGGAGTCCCTACGAGCAGTACTTC.